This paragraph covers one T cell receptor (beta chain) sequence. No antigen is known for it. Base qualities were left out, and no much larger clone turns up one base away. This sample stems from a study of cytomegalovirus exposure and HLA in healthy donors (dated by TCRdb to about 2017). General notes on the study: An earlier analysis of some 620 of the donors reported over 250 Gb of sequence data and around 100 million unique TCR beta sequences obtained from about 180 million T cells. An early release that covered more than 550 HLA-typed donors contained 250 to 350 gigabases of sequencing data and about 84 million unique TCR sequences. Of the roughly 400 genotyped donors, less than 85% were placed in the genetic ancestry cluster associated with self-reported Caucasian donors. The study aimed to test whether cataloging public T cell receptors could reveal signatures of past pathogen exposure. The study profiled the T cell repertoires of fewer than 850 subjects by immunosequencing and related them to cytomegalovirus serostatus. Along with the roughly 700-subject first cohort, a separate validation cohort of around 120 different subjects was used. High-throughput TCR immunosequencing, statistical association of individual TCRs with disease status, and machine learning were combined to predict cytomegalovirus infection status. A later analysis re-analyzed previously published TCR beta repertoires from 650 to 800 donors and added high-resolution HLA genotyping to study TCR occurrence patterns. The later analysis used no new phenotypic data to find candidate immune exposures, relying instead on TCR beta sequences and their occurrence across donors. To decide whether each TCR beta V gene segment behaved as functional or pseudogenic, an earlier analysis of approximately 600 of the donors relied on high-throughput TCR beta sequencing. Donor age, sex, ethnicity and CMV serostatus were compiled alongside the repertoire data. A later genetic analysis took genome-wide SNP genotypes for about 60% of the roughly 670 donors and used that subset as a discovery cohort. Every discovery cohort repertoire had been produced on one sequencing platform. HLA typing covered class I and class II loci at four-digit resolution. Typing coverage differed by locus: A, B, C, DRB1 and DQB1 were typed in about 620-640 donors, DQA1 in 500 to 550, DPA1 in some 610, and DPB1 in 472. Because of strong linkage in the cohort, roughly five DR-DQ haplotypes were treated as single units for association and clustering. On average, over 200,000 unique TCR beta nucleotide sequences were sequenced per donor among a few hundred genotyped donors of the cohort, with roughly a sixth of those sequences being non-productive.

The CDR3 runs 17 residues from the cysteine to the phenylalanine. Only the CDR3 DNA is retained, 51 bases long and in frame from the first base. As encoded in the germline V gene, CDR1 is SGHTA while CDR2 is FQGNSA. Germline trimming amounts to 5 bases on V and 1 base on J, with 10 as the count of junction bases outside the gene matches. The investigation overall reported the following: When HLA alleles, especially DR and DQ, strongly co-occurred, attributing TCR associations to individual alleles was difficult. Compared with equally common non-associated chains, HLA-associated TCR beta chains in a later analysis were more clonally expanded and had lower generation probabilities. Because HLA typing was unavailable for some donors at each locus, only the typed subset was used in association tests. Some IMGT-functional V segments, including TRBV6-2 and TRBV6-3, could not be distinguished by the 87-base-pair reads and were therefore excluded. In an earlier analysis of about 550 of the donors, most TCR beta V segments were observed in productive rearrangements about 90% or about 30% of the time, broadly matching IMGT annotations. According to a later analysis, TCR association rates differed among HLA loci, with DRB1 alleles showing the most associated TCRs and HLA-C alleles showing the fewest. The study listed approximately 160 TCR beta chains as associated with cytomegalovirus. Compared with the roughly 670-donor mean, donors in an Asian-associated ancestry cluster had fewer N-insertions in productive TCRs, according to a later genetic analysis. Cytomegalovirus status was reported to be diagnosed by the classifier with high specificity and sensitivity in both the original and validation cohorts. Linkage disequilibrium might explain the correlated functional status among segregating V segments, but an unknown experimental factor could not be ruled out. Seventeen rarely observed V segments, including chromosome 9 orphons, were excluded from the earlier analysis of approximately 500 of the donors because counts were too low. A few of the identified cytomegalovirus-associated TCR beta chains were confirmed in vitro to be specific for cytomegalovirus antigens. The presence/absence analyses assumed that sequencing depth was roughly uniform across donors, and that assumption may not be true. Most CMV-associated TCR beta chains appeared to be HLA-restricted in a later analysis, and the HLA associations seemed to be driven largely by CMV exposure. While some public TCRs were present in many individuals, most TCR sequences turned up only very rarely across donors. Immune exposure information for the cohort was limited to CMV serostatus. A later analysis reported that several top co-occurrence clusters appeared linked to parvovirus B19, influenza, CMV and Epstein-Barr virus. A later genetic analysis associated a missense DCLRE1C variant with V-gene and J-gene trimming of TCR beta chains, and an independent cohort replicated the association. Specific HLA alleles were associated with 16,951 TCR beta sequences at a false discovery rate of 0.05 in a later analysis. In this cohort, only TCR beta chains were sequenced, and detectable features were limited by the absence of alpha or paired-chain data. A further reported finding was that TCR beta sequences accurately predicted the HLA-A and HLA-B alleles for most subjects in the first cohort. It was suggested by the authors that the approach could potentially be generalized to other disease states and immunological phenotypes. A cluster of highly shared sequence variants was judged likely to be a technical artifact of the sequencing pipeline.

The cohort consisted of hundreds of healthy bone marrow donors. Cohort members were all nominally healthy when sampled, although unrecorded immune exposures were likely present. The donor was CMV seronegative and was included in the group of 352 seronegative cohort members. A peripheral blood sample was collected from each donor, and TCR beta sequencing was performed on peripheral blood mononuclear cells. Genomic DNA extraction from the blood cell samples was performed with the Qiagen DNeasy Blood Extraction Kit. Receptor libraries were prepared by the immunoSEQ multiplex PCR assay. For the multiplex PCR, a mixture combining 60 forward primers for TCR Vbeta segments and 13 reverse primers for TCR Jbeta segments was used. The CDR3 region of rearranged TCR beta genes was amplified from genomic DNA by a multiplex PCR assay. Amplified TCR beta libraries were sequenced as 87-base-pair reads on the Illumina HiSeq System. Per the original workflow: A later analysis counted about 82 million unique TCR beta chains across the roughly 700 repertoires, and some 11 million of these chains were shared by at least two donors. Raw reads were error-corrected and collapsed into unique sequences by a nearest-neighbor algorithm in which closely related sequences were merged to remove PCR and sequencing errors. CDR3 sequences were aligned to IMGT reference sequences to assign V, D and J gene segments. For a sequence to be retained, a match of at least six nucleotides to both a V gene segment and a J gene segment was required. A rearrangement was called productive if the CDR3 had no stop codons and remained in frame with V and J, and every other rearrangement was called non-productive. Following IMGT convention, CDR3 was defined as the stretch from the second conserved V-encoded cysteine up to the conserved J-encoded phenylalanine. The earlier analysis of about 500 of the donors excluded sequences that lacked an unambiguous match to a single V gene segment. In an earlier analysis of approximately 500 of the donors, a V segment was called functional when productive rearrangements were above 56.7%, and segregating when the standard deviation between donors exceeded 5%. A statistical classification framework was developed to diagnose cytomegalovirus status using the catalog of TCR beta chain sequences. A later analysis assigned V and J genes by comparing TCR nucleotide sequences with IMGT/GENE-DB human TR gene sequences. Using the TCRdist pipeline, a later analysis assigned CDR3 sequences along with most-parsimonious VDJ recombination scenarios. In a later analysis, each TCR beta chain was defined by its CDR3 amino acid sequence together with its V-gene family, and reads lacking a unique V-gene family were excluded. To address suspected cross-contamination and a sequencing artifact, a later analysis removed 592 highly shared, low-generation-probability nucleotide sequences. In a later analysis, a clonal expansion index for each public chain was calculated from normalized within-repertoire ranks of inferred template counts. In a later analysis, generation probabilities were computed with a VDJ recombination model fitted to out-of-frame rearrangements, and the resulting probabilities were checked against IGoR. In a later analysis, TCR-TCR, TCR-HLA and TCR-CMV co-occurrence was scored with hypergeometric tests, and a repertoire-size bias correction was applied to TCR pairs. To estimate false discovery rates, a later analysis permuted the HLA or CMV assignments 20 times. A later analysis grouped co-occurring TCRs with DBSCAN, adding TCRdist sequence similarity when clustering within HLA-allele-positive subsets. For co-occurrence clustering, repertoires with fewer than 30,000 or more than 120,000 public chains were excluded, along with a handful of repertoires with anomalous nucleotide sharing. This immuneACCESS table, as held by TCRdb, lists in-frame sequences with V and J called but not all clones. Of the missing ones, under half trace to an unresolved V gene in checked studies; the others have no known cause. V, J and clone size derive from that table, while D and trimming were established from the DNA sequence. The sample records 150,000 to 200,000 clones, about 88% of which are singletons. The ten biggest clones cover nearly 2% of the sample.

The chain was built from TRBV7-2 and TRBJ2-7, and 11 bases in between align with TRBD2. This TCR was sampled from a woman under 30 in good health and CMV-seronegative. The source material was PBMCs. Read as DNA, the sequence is TGTGCCAGCAGCCGTCGTGGTAGCGGGGGGGCATCCTACGAGCAGTACTTC. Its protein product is CASSRRGSGGASYEQYF.